The 21 T cell receptor beta chains presented below share a single source sample, sequenced in a study of T cells after yellow fever vaccination. TCRdb re-called the 5' RACE reads through MiXCR, storing one row per CDR3 protein. The sample carries about 260,000 distinct CDR3 sequences, about an eighth recorded once. The material was CD4+ T cells sorted from PBMCs, obtained 45 days after the yellow fever booster vaccination. The origin of the receptors is a man aged 30-40 years who received the YFV17D yellow fever vaccine.

This clonotype was seen a handful of times. The chain joins TRBV5-6 to TRBJ2-2; 12 bases fit TRBD1. The junction had 15 bases not matched to a gene; V was cut back by 4 bases and J by 5 bases. The CDR3 runs 19 residues. Germline values: CDR1 SGHDT, CDR2 YYEEEE. The CDR3 DNA reads TGTGCCAGCAGCCCCGGGACAGGGGGCGCAGTTTTTCGTACCGGGGAGCTGTTTTTT. Translated: CASSPGTGGAVFRTGELFF.

This chain links TRBV29-1 with TRBJ1-2; D remains unclear. V was shortened by 5 bases and J by 7 bases, with 17 bases between the two germline ends. Germline assignment: CDR1 SQVTM and CDR2 ANQGSEA. This CDR3 spans 13 amino acids. CDR3 nucleotide sequence: TGCAGCGTTATATCCGTGGCGTCAAGTGGCTACACCTTC. Translation gives CSVISVASSGYTF.

This clonotype was observed at least ten times. The gene calls are TRBV20-1 and TRBJ2-1; 7 nucleotides line up with TRBD2. Germline CDR1 reads DFQATT; CDR2 reads SNEGSKA (reference sequence). V lost 3 bases to trimming and J lost 7 bases; unmatched junction nucleotides: 9. This CDR3 contains 14 residues. In DNA, the CDR3 is TGCAGTGCTAGGCCCGGGGTAGCGGGTAATGAGCAGTTCTTC. It is translated as CSARPGVAGNEQFF.

This clonotype came up a few times. V is TRBV6-2 or TRBV6-3 and J is TRBJ2-1, with D perhaps matching TRBD2 (5 bases). Germline loops: CDR1 MNHEY, CDR2 SVGEGT. The V end was cut by 6 bases, the J end by 5 bases, with 14 bases between. The CDR3 covers 14 residues. The DNA for the CDR3 is TGTGCCAGCAGGCGTACAGCGCGGGACAATGAGCAGTTCTTC. This translates into CASRRTARDNEQFF.

J is TRBJ1-1 and V is TRBV2, with D perhaps matching TRBD1 (5 bases). V lost 4 bases to trimming and J lost 7 bases, with 10 bases between them. This CDR3 is 12 amino acids long. From germline, CDR1 is SNHLY and CDR2 FYNNEI. DNA for the CDR3: TGTGCCAGCAGTGGCGGGGACCTTGAAGCTTTCTTT. Translated: CASSGGDLEAFF. Supplemented by reference TRBV2 and TRBJ1-1, the full variable domain reads EPEVTQTPSHQVTQMGQEVILRCVPISNHLYFYWYRQILGQKVEFLVSFYNNEISEKSEIFDDQFSVERPDGSNFTLKIRSTKLEDSAMYFCASSGGDLEAFFGQGTRLTVV.

V usage is TRBV5-6 and J usage is TRBJ2-7; TRBD2 matches at 9 bases. This CDR3 is 14 amino acids long. After removal of 5 bases from V and 2 bases from J, the junction contained 5 bases not matched to a gene. Per germline, CDR1 SGHDT and CDR2 YYEEEE. The CDR3 bases are TGTGCCAGCAGAGACCTAGCGGGGCCCTACGAGCAGTACTTC. Translation: CASRDLAGPYEQYF.

The gene calls are TRBV20-1 and TRBJ2-7; no definite D call. Germline V CDR1 and CDR2: DFQATT, SNEGSKA (reference sequence). V was pared by 4 bases and J by 0 bases, with 7 bases between. The CDR3 has 12 residues. CDR3 in DNA: TGCAGTGCTAAGGACCTCTCCTACGAGCAGTACTTC. This translates into CSAKDLSYEQYF.

CDR3 protein: CSARDVAVTLETQYF. CDR3 bases: TGCAGTGCTAGAGATGTGGCAGTAACCCTGGAGACCCAGTACTTC. The chain carries TRBV20-1 and TRBJ2-5, with D unclear. The length of the CDR3 is 15 residues. Trimming left V 0 bases short and J 5 bases short, with 16 bases between. Germline CDR1 and CDR2: DFQATT and SNEGSKA (reference sequence).

This clonotype was detected many times. The rearrangement uses TRBV7-2 and TRBJ2-5; no clear D gene. There are 11 residues in the CDR3. V was shortened by 4 bases and J by 5 bases, with 5 bases between the two germline ends. The V gene's germline CDR1 is SGHTA and CDR2 FQGNSA. The CDR3 loop is CASSSLETQYF. The CDR3 bases are TGTGCCAGCAGCTCCCTGGAGACCCAGTACTTC.

This rearrangement joins TRBV6-2 or TRBV6-3 to TRBJ2-1; tentative D call: TRBD1 (5 bases). Germline V gene data show CDR1 as MNHEY and CDR2 as SVGEGT. CDR3 size: 21 residues. V lost 0 bases to trimming and J lost 0 bases, with 24 bases between them. The CDR3 DNA sequence: TGTGCCAGCAGTTACTCGCTACTACAGGTATTCCAGATAAGCTCCTACAATGAGCAGTTCTTC. This codes for CASSYSLLQVFQISSYNEQFF.

This clonotype was picked up a small number of times. The genes are TRBV5-1 and TRBJ2-2; D ambiguous. In germline, CDR1 is SGHRS, CDR2 YFSETQ. V was shortened by 0 bases and J by 1 base, with 7 bases between the two germline ends. This CDR3 spans 15 amino acids. The CDR3, as DNA: TGCGCCAGCAGCTTGGAACGGGTGAACACCGGGGAGCTGTTTTTT. The encoded protein is CASSLERVNTGELFF.

This clonotype has ten or more counts. The J gene is TRBJ2-1, the V gene TRBV25-1, with TRBD2 matching over 11 bases. The CDR3 length is 19 residues. After removal of 3 bases from V and 0 bases from J, the junction contained 10 bases not matched to a gene. The germline gives CDR1 MGHDK, CDR2 SYGVNS. This chain's CDR3 is CASSDDRGLAVSSYNEQFF. The CDR3 bases are TGTGCCAGCAGTGATGACAGGGGACTAGCGGTGAGCTCCTACAATGAGCAGTTCTTC.

In its sample, this clonotype was seen a few times. The chain links TRBV20-1 to TRBJ2-7, with 8 bases that match TRBD2. V lost 5 bases to trimming and J lost 4 bases; unmatched junction nucleotides: 16. The germline gives CDR1 DFQATT, CDR2 SNEGSKA (reference sequence). This CDR3 has 16 residues. The CDR3 loop is CSASSKGAGEWYEQYF. The CDR3 DNA reads as TGCAGTGCTTCCTCAAAGGGAGCGGGAGAGTGGTACGAGCAGTACTTC.

This clonotype appeared a few times. V gene TRBV5-1 combines with J gene TRBJ1-1, with D perhaps TRBD1 (6 bases). The CDR3 is made up of 18 amino acids. Between the trimmed V and J ends, which lost 2 bases and 5 bases, there was a span of 25 bases. Germline CDR1 SGHRS, CDR2 YFSETQ. The DNA of the CDR3 is TGCGCCAGCAGCTTAGTGACAGGATTCGGCGATGGGGGGACTGAAGCTTTCTTT. Its translation is CASSLVTGFGDGGTEAFF. The variable domain in full, with the rest retrieved from reference TRBV5-1 and TRBJ1-1, is KAGVTQTPRYLIKTRGQQVTLSCSPISGHRSVSWYQQTPGQGLQFLFEYFSETQRNKGNFPGRFSGRQFSNSRSEMNVSTLELGDSALYLCASSLVTGFGDGGTEAFFGQGTRLTVV.

The rearrangement uses TRBV5-1 and TRBJ2-3, with 9 bases aligning to TRBD2. The CDR3 contains 15 residues. Unmatched junction bases numbered 6, after V lost 7 bases and J lost 0 bases. Germline V gene sequence: CDR1 SGHRS, CDR2 YFSETQ. The CDR3 here is CASGTSGRSTDTQYF. In DNA, the CDR3 is TGCGCCAGCGGTACTAGCGGGCGTAGCACAGATACGCAGTATTTT.

This clonotype was detected only a few times. The V call is TRBV29-1, the J call TRBJ1-1; no definite D call. Germline assignment: CDR1 SQVTM and CDR2 ANQGSEA. V was clipped by 3 bases and J by 1 base, with 9 bases between them. This CDR3 comprises 13 residues. CDR3 bases: TGCAGCGTTGAGGAGGGAGCGAACACTGAAGCTTTCTTT. Encoded protein: CSVEEGANTEAFF.

This chain uses TRBV15 with TRBJ2-1; TRBD2 aligns across 7 bases. Germline trimming cut 6 bases from V and 6 bases from J; bases unmatched to any gene: 5. In germline, CDR1 is LNHNV, CDR2 YYDKDF (reference sequence). This CDR3 comprises 13 residues. The CDR3 region is CATSLTSRNEQFF. DNA for the CDR3: TGTGCCACCAGTCTGACTAGCCGCAATGAGCAGTTCTTC.

The table lists this clonotype with a few counts. The rearrangement uses TRBV7-2 and TRBJ2-7; D is ambiguous. The germline CDR1 and CDR2 sequences are SGHTA and FQGNSA. Deletions cut 5 bases from V and 4 bases from J, with 6 bases between. There are 11 residues in the CDR3. CDR3 DNA sequence: TGTGCCAGCAGCGCACAATACGAGCAGTACTTC. Protein sequence: CASSAQYEQYF.

This sequence joins TRBV7-2 and TRBJ2-2, with 7 positions matching TRBD1. This CDR3 comprises 14 residues. V shed 7 bases, J shed 0 bases, and the junction held 2 bases outside the gene matches. The germline CDR1 and CDR2 sequences are SGHTA and FQGNSA. DNA for the CDR3: TGTGCCAGCAAAGGACAGGCGAACACCGGGGAGCTGTTTTTT. Translation: CASKGQANTGELFF. The full variable domain, its missing parts supplied by reference TRBV7-2 and TRBJ2-2, is GAGVSQSPSNKVTEKGKDVELRCDPISGHTALYWYRQSLGQGLEFLIYFQGNSAPDKSGLPSDRFSAERTGGSVSTLTIQRTQQEDSAVYLCASKGQANTGELFFGEGSRLTVL.

This clonotype was picked up one time. This sequence joins TRBV5-1 and TRBJ1-1; maybe TRBD1 (6 bases). V lost 4 bases and J 7 bases, leaving 20 bases between the germline ends. The CDR3 extends over 15 amino acids. The germline V gene has CDR1 SGHRS and CDR2 YFSETQ. This CDR3 reads CASSASGRGGSEAFF. The CDR3 bases are TGCGCCAGCAGCGCTAGTGGCAGGGGAGGGAGTGAAGCTTTCTTT.

This clonotype was observed many times. This chain links TRBV7-9 with TRBJ2-1, with TRBD2 matching over 7 bases. The germline CDR1 and CDR2 sequences are SEHNR and FQNEAQ (reference sequence). With 8 bases clipped from V and 8 bases from J, the junction kept 9 bases outside the gene matches. The CDR3 is 13 residues long. CDR3 coding DNA: TGTGCCAGCGTCCCCCTAGCGGCCGATGAGCAGTTCTTC. It encodes CASVPLAADEQFF.